Detailed here is one TCR beta chain. Its matching antigen is unknown. J gave up 5 bases and V 6 bases, and 4 bases lay outside the gene matches. Germline V lookup: CDR1 SQVTM, CDR2 ANQGSEA. This CDR3 is 12 amino acids long. These data originate in a study of cytomegalovirus exposure and HLA in healthy donors. General observations from the study: For presence/absence analyses, sequencing depth was assumed to be roughly uniform across donors. A list of approximately 160 TCR beta chains associated with cytomegalovirus was given. Later analysis identified a missense DCLRE1C variant that was linked to TCR beta V- and J-gene trimming.

It was with 60 Vbeta and 13 Jbeta primers that the PCR ran. Measured with immunoSEQ multiplex PCR; TCRdb has only the in-frame clones, and not every one. Seen here are roughly 130,000 clones, around 72% observed once, and the top ten hold 1% to 1.5%. The source is a woman between 35 and 50 years old in good health and CMV-seronegative. The sample taken for sequencing was PBMCs. J is TRBJ2-7 and V is TRBV29-1; 10 nucleotides line up with TRBD1. CDR3 nucleotides: TGCAGCGTGAAGACAGGGGGCGACGAGCAGTACTTC. It yields the protein CSVKTGGDEQYF.